This T cell receptor beta chain was identified during a study of response to subunit inactivated influenza vaccine. The study, taken as a whole, reports: The authors suggested that every seasonal influenza vaccination recruits few new T cells.

TCRdb independently ran MiXCR on the RT-PCR reads; one entry per CDR3 protein. Of a few hundred thousand distinct CDR3 sequences in the sample, around 22% were seen once. This clonotype was observed a handful of times. Its antigen is unknown. V was cut by 6 bases and J by 2 bases, with 11 bases left in between. Germline V gene sequence: CDR1 LNHDA, CDR2 SQIVND (reference sequence). This CDR3 has 14 residues. This chain connects TRBV19 to TRBJ1-5, with D unresolved. The sequencing used PBMCs from blood, collected around 22 months after vaccination. The receptor comes from a man between 50 and 75 years old who received an inactivated influenza vaccine. The CDR3 here is CASRSVGGNQPQHF. DNA for the CDR3: TGTGCCAGTAGATCCGTGGGTGGCAATCAGCCCCAGCATTTT.